Listed below are T cell receptor beta chains from one sample, sequenced in a study of cytomegalovirus exposure and HLA in healthy donors. Produced via immunoSEQ multiplex PCR; TCRdb's table is partial and in-frame only. The table has roughly 180,000 clones, over 80% seen once. The sequenced material came from PBMCs. The receptors here all came from a man aged 40-50 years in good health and CMV-seronegative. The CDR3 runs from the conserved cysteine through the conserved F or W. Fields, in order: V gene, J gene, CDR3 length, CDR3 protein.

>TRBV7-3|TRBJ1-2|13
CASTGGGFYGYTF
>TRBV19|TRBJ2-3|13
CARVGPRDRAQYF
>TRBV6-5|TRBJ1-6|15
CASREIRGNNSPLHF
>TRBV7-6|TRBJ2-7|17
CASSLADGGGPGNEQYF
>TRBV4-1|TRBJ2-7|12
CASSQEGGEQYF
>TRBV4-2|TRBJ2-2|16
CASSRGQRPNTGELFF
>TRBV4-1|TRBJ1-5|14
CASSQDGLALPQHF
>TRBV5-4|TRBJ1-3|15
CASSLPGNSGNTIYF
>TRBV9|TRBJ2-1|16
CASSPRTSGRSNEQFF
>TRBV6-1|TRBJ2-1|15
CASSDRAGRYNEQFF
>TRBV5-1|TRBJ2-5|15
CASGSLAGDGETQYF